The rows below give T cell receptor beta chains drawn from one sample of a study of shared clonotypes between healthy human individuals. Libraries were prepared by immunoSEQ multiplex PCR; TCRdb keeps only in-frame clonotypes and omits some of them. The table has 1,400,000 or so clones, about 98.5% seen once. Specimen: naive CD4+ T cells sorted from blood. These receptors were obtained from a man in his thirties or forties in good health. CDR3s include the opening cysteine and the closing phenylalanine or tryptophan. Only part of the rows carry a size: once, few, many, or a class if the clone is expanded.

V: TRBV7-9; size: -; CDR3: CASSGRQEQYF
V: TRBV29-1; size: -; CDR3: CSVGTSMGNEQFF
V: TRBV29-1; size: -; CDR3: CSVNSRGFGVYEQYF
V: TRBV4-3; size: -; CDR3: CASSQDRDGSLEAFF
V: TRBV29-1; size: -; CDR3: CSVASLNTGELFF
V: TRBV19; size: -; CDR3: CASSIPARSYNEQFF
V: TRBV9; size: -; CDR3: CASSVGPYTRGQGENIQYF
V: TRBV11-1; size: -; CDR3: CASSLPDAFSYEQYF
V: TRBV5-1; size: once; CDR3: CASRPSAYSYNEQFF
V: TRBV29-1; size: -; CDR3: CSAPVTSGGVRFYNEQFF
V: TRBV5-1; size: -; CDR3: CASSVGTVLVAEQYF
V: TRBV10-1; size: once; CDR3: CASTCLEFYEQYF
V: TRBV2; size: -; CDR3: CASTLGDPGSGANVLTF
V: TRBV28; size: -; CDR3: CASKAKYRGPDGYTF
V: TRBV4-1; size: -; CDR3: CASSQVLNYGYTF
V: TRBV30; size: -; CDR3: CAWSVDSRVQHF
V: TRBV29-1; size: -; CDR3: CSARPLIDRGADTQYF
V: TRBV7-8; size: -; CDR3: CASSPMTGGLGNTIYF
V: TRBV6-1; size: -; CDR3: CASSESRNQPQHF
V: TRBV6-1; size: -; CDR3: CASRQNPGGGETQYF
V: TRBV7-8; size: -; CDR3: CASSGSAGTGALRHF
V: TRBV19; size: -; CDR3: CASSTGTSVETQYF
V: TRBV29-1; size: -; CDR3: CSVEDPLANEQFF
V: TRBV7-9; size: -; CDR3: CASSLDQGWAGYTF
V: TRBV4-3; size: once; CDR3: CASSRSLGEGSYEQYF
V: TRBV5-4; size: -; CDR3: CASSLANRAAVEQYF
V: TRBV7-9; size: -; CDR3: CASSSTGRTGELFF
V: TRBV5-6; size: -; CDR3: CASSAAGGARLYEQYF
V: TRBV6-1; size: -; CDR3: CASSEASFSGTGVF
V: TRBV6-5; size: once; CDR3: CASSSPDRGSNEQYF
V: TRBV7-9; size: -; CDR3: CASSLTGGAGYGYTF
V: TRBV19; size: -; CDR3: CASRRGGYSNQPQHF
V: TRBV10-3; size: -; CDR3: CAINSGTSAHEQYF
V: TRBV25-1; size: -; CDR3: CASSELSSVNTEAFF
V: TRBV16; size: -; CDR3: CASSHSLYEQYF
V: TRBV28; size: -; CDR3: CASSILQETQYF
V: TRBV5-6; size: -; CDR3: CASSLSNPRGSGYTF
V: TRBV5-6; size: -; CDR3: CASSFGGAMTYEQYF
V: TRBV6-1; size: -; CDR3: CASSTRTGHYGYTF
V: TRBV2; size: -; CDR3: CASSGQGETGELFF
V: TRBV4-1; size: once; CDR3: CASSHPREGGTGELFF
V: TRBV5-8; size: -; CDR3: CASSRWPWSGEKLFF
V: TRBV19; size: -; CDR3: CASRSNWGQGGAHEQFF
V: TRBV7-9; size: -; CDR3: CASSSWTSVNYNEQFF
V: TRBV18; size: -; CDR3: CASSPLGTLGYNEQFF
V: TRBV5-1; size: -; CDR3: CASSLVPAGLNGSPQYF
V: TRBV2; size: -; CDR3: CASTTFYEQYF
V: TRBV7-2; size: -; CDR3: CASSFEVRGRYTF
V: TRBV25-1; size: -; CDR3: CASSPGSGETQYF
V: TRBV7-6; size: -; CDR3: CASSLQAFTGELFF
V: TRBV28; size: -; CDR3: CASSLKSSGRWYEQYF
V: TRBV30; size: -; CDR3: CAWSVGASYEQYF
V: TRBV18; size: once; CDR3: CASSRLADRYNEQFF
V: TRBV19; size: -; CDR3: CASSITDRATEAFF
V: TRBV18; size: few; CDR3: CASSPQQGSGELFF
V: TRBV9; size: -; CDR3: CASSPDRNYGYTF
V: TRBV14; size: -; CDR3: CASSPYLGQDYEQYF
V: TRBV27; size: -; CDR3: CASSLSRGTGANVLTF
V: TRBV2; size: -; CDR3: CASSVLGGAGANVLTF
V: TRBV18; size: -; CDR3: CASSPLSGSTGELFF